A single sample is the source of the 30 T cell receptor beta chains below, sequenced in a study of T-cell reconstitution after alpha-beta-depleted transplantation in children (dated by TCRdb to about 2016). Library preparation employed PCR. The sample was run on an Illumina HiSeq 2500. Molecular barcoding was employed in the preparation of TCR libraries, with unique molecular identifiers being used to normalize TCRbeta repertoire quantification. TCRdb trimmed the raw reads at Q25, called clones with MiXCR and kept productive beta chains. Every CDR3 protein is listed once, alongside the most common genes and DNA of its rows. The sample profile shows under 140,000 distinct CDR3 sequences; 10% to 13% of them were found once. The ten largest clonotypes hold more than 7% of the sample. This specimen consisted of PBMCs from the stem cell graft donor, obtained from the stem cell graft. The receptor source for this set is a human donor who donated a stem cell graft to a child with acute lymphoblastic leukemia.

The V gene is TRBV30, the J gene TRBJ1-3; possible D gene TRBD1, 5 bases. V lost 4 bases, J lost 4 bases, and 8 bases lay in between. Germline V gene data show CDR1 as GTSNPN and CDR2 as SVGIG (reference sequence). CDR3 length: 12 amino acids. DNA of the CDR3: TGTGCCTGGAAAGGGGACGGAAACACCATATATTTT. It specifies CAWKGDGNTIYF.

To note about this clonotype: A read error may explain this, as a much larger clone is one base away. The rearrangement joins TRBV2 to TRBJ2-5; D tentatively reads TRBD1 or TRBD2 (6 bases each). This CDR3 has 15 residues. Germline V gene data show CDR1 as SNHLY and CDR2 as FYNNEI. The V end was cut by 5 bases, the J end by 8 bases, with 21 bases between. CDR3 coding DNA: TGTGCCAGCAGTCCCAAGGGGGTCCCGGGAGATACCCAGTACTTC. It yields the protein CASSPKGVPGDTQYF.

There are many counts of this clonotype. This rearrangement joins TRBV28 to TRBJ2-7; a weak D match, TRBD1 (5 bases). Germline lookup yields CDR1 MDHEN and CDR2 SYDVKM. The CDR3 length is 13 residues. V lost 5 bases, J lost 2 bases, and 10 bases lay in between. In DNA, the CDR3 is TGTGCCAGCAGTGGGCTAGGGGCCTACGAGCAGTACTTC. Its protein product is CASSGLGAYEQYF.

The table lists this clonotype with many counts. The gene calls are TRBV4-3 and TRBJ2-2, with TRBD1 matching 7 bases. From germline, CDR1 is LGHNA and CDR2 YSLEER. The V and J ends lost 4 bases and 8 bases, in that order; junction bases with no gene match: 10. The CDR3 loop spans 15 amino acids. The CDR3 loop reads CASSLGTALTGELFF. The CDR3 region has the DNA TGCGCCAGCAGCCTCGGGACAGCCTTAACTGGGGAGCTGTTTTTT.

The J gene is TRBJ2-1, the V gene TRBV24-1; D may correspond to TRBD1 or TRBD2 (5 bases each). With 5 bases removed from V and 4 bases from J, the gap between germline ends came to 8 bases. The CDR3 runs 13 residues. Germline CDR1 reads KGHDR; CDR2 reads SFDVKD. CDR3 bases: TGTGCCACCAGTGTGGGACGGTACAATGAGCAGTTCTTC. Translated: CATSVGRYNEQFF.

This clonotype was observed many times. The rearrangement links TRBV6-2 or TRBV6-3 to TRBJ2-7; D possibly uses TRBD1 or TRBD2 (5 bases each). This CDR3 has 17 residues. In germline, CDR1 is MNHEY, CDR2 SVGEGT. V was clipped by 2 bases and J by 7 bases, with 24 bases between them. This CDR3 is CASSYGTSGTSGREQYF. The CDR3 nucleotides are TGTGCCAGCAGTTACGGGACCTCAGGTACCTCCGGACGGGAGCAGTACTTC.

This clonotype was recorded many times. This rearrangement joins TRBV6-5 to TRBJ1-5, with D possibly being TRBD1 (6 bases). The V end lost 2 bases, the J end lost 4 bases, and 9 bases lay between the germline ends. The germline V gene encodes CDR1 MNHEY and CDR2 SVGAGI. CDR3 length: 14 residues. This chain's CDR3 is CASSYRGSNQPQHF. The CDR3 nucleotides are TGTGCCAGCAGTTACAGGGGGTCAAATCAGCCCCAGCATTTT.

This clonotype was seen repeatedly, ten times or more. This sequence joins TRBV11-2 and TRBJ1-5; D is perhaps TRBD1 (6 bases). The CDR3 has 18 residues. Per germline, CDR1 SGHAT and CDR2 FQNNGV. The V gene lost 8 bases and the J gene lost 4 bases, with 27 bases spanning the gap. The CDR3 sequence: CASYQPPLGGGANQPQHF. CDR3 in DNA: TGTGCCAGCTACCAGCCGCCCCTCGGGGGGGGCGCGAATCAGCCCCAGCATTTT.

In its sample, this clonotype was seen many times. The chain is built from TRBV12-3 or TRBV12-4 and TRBJ2-2; D remains unclear. Trimming pared 3 bases from V and 5 bases from J, leaving 7 bases between. CDR3 size: 13 residues. Written as DNA, the CDR3 is TGTGCCAGCAGTTTCCCCTTAACCGGGGAGCTGTTTTTT. Protein product: CASSFPLTGELFF.

Many counts were recorded for this clonotype. CDR3 sequence (DNA): TGCGCCAGCAGCTTGTCGTTTGGACAGGGGGGGACCCAGTACTTC. It encodes CASSLSFGQGGTQYF. The chain is built from TRBV5-1 and TRBJ2-5; 10 nucleotides match TRBD1. Germline assignment: CDR1 SGHRS and CDR2 YFSETQ. The CDR3 is made up of 15 amino acids. V was clipped by 1 base and J by 7 bases; unmatched bases: 7.

This clonotype occurred many times. The rearrangement joins TRBV11-2 to TRBJ2-1; the D call may be TRBD1 or TRBD2 (5 bases each). Trimming pared 4 bases from V and 0 bases from J, leaving 13 bases between. Looked up from germline, CDR1 is SGHAT and CDR2 is FQNNGV. The CDR3 covers 16 residues. In nucleotides, the CDR3 is TGTGCCAGCAGCTCCCGCTTGGGACCCTCCTACAATGAGCAGTTCTTC. Translated, it gives CASSSRLGPSYNEQFF.

The chain's CDR3 is CAWSVHPGQGADEQYF. In DNA form, the CDR3 reads TGTGCCTGGAGTGTACACCCGGGACAGGGGGCGGACGAGCAGTACTTC. The chain combines TRBV30 with TRBJ2-7, with 12 nucleotides matching TRBD1. Germline CDR1 GTSNPN, CDR2 SVGIG (reference sequence). Losses at the gene ends were 0 bases for V and 5 bases for J; bases not matched to a gene: 8. This CDR3 spans 16 amino acids.

This clonotype appeared a single time. The chain links TRBV7-6 to TRBJ2-7; the D is unclear. Germline-derived CDR1 and CDR2 are SGHVS and FNYEAQ. CDR3 length: 13 amino acids. With 0 bases removed from V and 4 bases from J, the gap between germline ends came to 7 bases. The CDR3, as DNA: TGTGCCAGCAGCTTAGCGGGCAGGTACGAGCAGTACTTC. Encoded protein: CASSLAGRYEQYF.

This clonotype was counted ten times or more. The chain has TRBV7-2 and TRBJ2-5; 8 nucleotides align to TRBD1. The CDR3 has 15 amino acids. V dropped 5 bases and J dropped 4; count of bases not matched to a gene: 9. The germline CDR1 and CDR2 sequences are SGHTA and FQGNSA. Written as DNA, the CDR3 is TGTGCCAGCAGCCTGGGGGACAGGAGTCCAGAGACCCAGTACTTC. This sequence encodes CASSLGDRSPETQYF.

This clonotype was counted ten times or more. The chain uses TRBV5-8 and TRBJ1-2, with 7 bases that match TRBD1. The CDR3 is 15 amino acids. Germline trimming cut 4 bases from V and 7 bases from J; bases unmatched to any gene: 13. Germline V gene sequence: CDR1 SGHTS, CDR2 YDEGEE. Here the CDR3 reads CASSPTRGKTGGYTF. The CDR3 coding sequence is TGTGCCAGCAGCCCGACCAGGGGGAAAACTGGTGGCTACACCTTC. The full variable domain, completed using reference TRBV5-8 and TRBJ1-2, is EAGVTQSPTHLIKTRGQQATLRCSPISGHTSVYWYQQALGLGLQFLLWYDEGEERNRGNFPPRFSGRQFPNYSSELNVNALELEDSALYLCASSPTRGKTGGYTFGSGTRLTVV.

This clonotype has a count of ten or more. The chain links TRBV6-1 to TRBJ1-5, with D unresolved. V gave up 5 bases and J gave up 12 bases, with 20 bases separating them. CDR1 and CDR2 from the germline V gene are MNHNS and SASEGT. The CDR3 has 14 amino acids. DNA for the CDR3: TGTGCCAGCAGTCGGGGTGGAAAGGGCCTTTTCCAGCATTTT. This codes for CASSRGGKGLFQHF.

This clonotype was seen repeatedly, ten times or more. CDR3 coding DNA: TGTGCCAGCAGCGCTAGCGGGAGTGAGCAGTTCTTC. Its translation: CASSASGSEQFF. The chain is built from TRBV11-2 and TRBJ2-1; 10 positions match TRBD2. The trim removed 5 bases at V and 9 bases at J, leaving 1 base unmatched. The CDR3 runs 12 residues. The germline CDR1 and CDR2 sequences are SGHAT and FQNNGV.

With regard to this clonotype: Being one base from a much bigger clone, this may be a read error. J is TRBJ2-7 and V is TRBV15; the D is unclear. Germline-derived CDR1 and CDR2 are LNHNV and YYDKDF (reference sequence). CDR3 length equals 16 residues. The CDR3 here is CDTSRDRLYPGSEQYF. Here the CDR3 DNA reads TGTGACACCAGCAGAGATCGTCTATATCCCGGCAGCGAGCAGTACTTC.

As to this clonotype: A much larger clone differs by one base, so this may be a read error. J is TRBJ2-7 and V is TRBV14; 9 bases are a match to TRBD2. The CDR3 is 15 residues long. Germline values: CDR1 SGHDN, CDR2 FVKESK. The CDR3, as DNA: TGTGCCAGCATCCAAGCACTAGCGGGCCGGTACGAGCAGTACTTC. Amino acids: CASIQALAGRYEQYF.

This clonotype was seen many times. The chain links TRBV13 to TRBJ2-1; D is ambiguous. The CDR3 is 16 residues long. In germline, CDR1 is PRHDT, CDR2 FYEKMQ (reference sequence). Between the trimmed V and J ends, which lost 5 bases and 0 bases, there was a span of 14 bases. This CDR3 reads CASSPVDWRSYNEQFF. In DNA form, the CDR3 reads TGTGCCAGCAGCCCCGTCGACTGGCGCTCCTACAATGAGCAGTTCTTC.

V gene TRBV14 combines with J gene TRBJ2-1; no reliable D call. The ends were cut back, 4 bases at V and 0 bases at J, with 10 bases in the middle. Germline values: CDR1 SGHDN, CDR2 FVKESK. The CDR3 loop spans 15 amino acids. The CDR3 sequence: CASSPIRSSYNEQFF. DNA of the CDR3: TGTGCCAGCAGCCCAATCCGGAGCTCCTACAATGAGCAGTTCTTC.

There are many counts of this clonotype. This chain uses TRBV11-2 with TRBJ2-3; 7 bases fit TRBD1. The germline gives CDR1 SGHAT, CDR2 FQNNGV. Trimming took 6 bases from V and 2 from J; bases not matched to a gene: 5. This CDR3 is built from 14 residues. The CDR3 DNA sequence: TGTGCCAGCAGGGTCAGGGGGTACACAGATACGCAGTATTTT. Protein sequence: CASRVRGYTDTQYF.

This clonotype was counted ten times or more. The V call is TRBV7-6, the J call TRBJ1-1, with D tentatively TRBD1 (6 bases). This CDR3 is 15 amino acids long. CDR1 and CDR2 (germline): SGHVS, FNYEAQ. Trimming cost V 5 bases and J 4 bases, with 17 bases left between them. The CDR3 protein is CASSQSGGRGTEAFF. The CDR3 DNA reads as TGTGCCAGCAGCCAATCCGGGGGCAGGGGCACTGAAGCTTTCTTT.

This clonotype was seen repeatedly, ten times or more. CDR3 sequence reads: CASISDIRDREYEQYF. The DNA of the CDR3 is TGTGCCAGCATCTCGGATATCCGGGACAGGGAATACGAGCAGTACTTC. This chain connects TRBV28 to TRBJ2-7; 9 bases match TRBD1. The junction had 14 bases not matched to a gene; V was cut back by 7 bases and J by 4 bases. This CDR3 is built from 16 residues. Germline CDR1 is MDHEN and CDR2 is SYDVKM.

This clonotype was seen repeatedly, ten times or more. At one end the junction does not follow the germline gene, possibly because of a read error. This chain uses TRBV27 with TRBJ2-3; no definite D call. The CDR3 totals 12 residues. In germline, CDR1 is MNHEY, CDR2 SMNVEV (reference sequence). CDR3 DNA: TGTGCCAGCAGTTATAGCAGAGATACGCAGTATTTT. Translated: CASSYSRDTQYF.

This chain links TRBV18 with TRBJ2-4; TRBD2 matches at 15 bases. From germline, CDR1 is KGHSH and CDR2 LQKENI. V lost 2 bases and J lost 5; bases outside the gene matches: 10. The CDR3 has 19 amino acids. The CDR3 region is CASSPSGLAGGRGQNIQYF. CDR3 in DNA: TGTGCCAGCTCACCATCCGGACTAGCGGGAGGGCGAGGTCAAAACATTCAGTACTTC. Based on the CDR3 plus reference TRBV18 and TRBJ2-4, the full variable domain is NAGVMQNPRHLVRRRGQEARLRCSPMKGHSHVYWYRQLPEEGLKFMVYLQKENIIDESGMPKERFSAEFPKEGPSILRIQQVVRGDSAAYFCASSPSGLAGGRGQNIQYFGAGTRLSVL.

This clonotype has ten or more counts. V usage is TRBV5-1 and J usage is TRBJ2-2, with TRBD1 identical over 8 bases. Germline lookup yields CDR1 SGHRS and CDR2 YFSETQ. The ends lost 1 base at V and 6 bases at J; junction bases unmatched: 5. CDR3 length: 15 residues. CDR3 nucleotides: TGCGCCAGCAGCTTGCTGACAGGGGACGCCGGGGAGCTGTTTTTT. Its translation is CASSLLTGDAGELFF.

This clonotype was counted many times. The rearrangement joins TRBV4-1 to TRBJ2-7; 8 bases line up with TRBD1. The CDR3 has 14 residues. The germline V gene has CDR1 MGHRA and CDR2 YSYEKL. The V segment lost 3 bases and the J segment 2 bases; nucleotides outside the gene matches: 3. The DNA of the CDR3 is TGCGCCAGCAGCCAGGACAGGGAGGCCTACGAGCAGTACTTC. Residues: CASSQDREAYEQYF.

This clonotype was picked up many times. J is TRBJ2-1 and V is TRBV7-8; 7 bases line up with TRBD2. Germline V gives CDR1 SGHVS, CDR2 FQNEAQ. The CDR3 consists of 15 residues. V shed 2 bases, J shed 6 bases, and the junction held 7 bases outside the gene matches. CDR3 protein: CASSLMPGGSNEQFF. DNA of the CDR3: TGTGCCAGCAGCTTAATGCCGGGAGGATCCAATGAGCAGTTCTTC.

This clonotype was seen many times. The J gene is TRBJ1-4, the V gene TRBV5-1, with no clear D. The CDR3 is 14 residues long. Trimming stripped 5 bases from V and 0 bases from J, with 8 bases between. Germline V gives CDR1 SGHRS, CDR2 YFSETQ. CDR3 residues: CASRTGATNEKLFF. CDR3 nucleotide sequence: TGCGCCAGCAGGACCGGGGCAACTAATGAAAAACTGTTTTTT.